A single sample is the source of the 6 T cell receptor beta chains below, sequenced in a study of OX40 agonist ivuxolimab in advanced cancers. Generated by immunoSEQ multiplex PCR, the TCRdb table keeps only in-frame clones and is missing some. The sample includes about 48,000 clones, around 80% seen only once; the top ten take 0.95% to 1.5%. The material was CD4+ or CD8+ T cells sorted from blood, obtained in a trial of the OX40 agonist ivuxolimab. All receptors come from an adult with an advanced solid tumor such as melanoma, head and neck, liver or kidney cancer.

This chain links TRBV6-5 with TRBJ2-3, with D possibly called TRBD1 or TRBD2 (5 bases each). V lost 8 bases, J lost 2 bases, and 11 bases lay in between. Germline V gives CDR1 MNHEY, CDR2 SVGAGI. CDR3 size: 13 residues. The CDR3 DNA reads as TGTGCCAGCTCCCGGGGCCTCACAGATACGCAGTATTTT. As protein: CASSRGLTDTQYF.

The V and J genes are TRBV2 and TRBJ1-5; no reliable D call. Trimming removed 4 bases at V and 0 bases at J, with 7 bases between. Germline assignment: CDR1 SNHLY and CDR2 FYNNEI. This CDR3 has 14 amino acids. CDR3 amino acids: CASSAWSSNQPQHF. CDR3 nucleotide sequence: TGTGCCAGCAGTGCTTGGAGTAGCAATCAGCCCCAGCATTTT.

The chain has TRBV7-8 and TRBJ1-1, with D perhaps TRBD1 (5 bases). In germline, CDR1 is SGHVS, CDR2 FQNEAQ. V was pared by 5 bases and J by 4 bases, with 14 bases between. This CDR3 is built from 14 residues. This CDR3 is CASSKKYGGTEAFF. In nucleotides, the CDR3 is TGTGCCAGCAGCAAAAAATACGGGGGCACTGAAGCTTTCTTT.

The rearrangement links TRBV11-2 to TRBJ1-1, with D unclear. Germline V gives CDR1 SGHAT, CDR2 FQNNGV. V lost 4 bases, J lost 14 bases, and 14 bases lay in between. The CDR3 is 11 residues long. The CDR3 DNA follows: TGTGCCAGCAGCTCCCACCCACTTATCTTCTTT. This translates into CASSSHPLIFF.

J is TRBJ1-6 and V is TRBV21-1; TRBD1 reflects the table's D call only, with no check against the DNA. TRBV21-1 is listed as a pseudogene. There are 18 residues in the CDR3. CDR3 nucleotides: TGTGCCAGCAGGTTGACAGGGGGGTACAGCTCCTATAATTCACCCCTCCACTTT. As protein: CASRLTGGYSSYNSPLHF.

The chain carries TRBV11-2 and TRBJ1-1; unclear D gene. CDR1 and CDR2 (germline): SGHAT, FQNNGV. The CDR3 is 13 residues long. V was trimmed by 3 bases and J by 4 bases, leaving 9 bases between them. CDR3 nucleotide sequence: TGTGCCAGCAGCTTGGCCTCAGGCACTGAAGCTTTCTTT. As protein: CASSLASGTEAFF.